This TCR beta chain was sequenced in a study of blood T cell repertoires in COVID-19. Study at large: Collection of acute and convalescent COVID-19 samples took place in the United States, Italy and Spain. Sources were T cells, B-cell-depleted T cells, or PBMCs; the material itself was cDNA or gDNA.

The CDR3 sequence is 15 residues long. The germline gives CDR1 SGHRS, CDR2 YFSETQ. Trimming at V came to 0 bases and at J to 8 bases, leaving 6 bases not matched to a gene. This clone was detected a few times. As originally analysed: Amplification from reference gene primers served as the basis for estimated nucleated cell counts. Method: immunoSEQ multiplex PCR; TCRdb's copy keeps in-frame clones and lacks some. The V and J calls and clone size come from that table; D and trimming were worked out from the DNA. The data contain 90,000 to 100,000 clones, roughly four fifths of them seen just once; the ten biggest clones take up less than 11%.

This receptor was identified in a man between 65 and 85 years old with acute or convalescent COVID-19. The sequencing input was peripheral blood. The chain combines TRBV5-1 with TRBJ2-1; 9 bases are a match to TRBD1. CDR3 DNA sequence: TGCGCCAGCAGCTTGGGGACAGGGGTGTCGTATGAGCAGTTCTTC. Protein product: CASSLGTGVSYEQFF.